The subject of this entry is one T cell receptor (beta chain). Sequencing was performed with immunoSEQ multiplex PCR; in TCRdb, only in-frame clones are kept and a portion is missing. The data hold tens of thousands of clones, with 75% to 90% observed a single time. The sample is drawn from a study of T cell changes during pregnancy in multiple sclerosis. Germline-derived CDR1 and CDR2 are LNHDA and SQIVND (reference sequence). V lost 3 bases to trimming and J lost 6 bases; unmatched junction nucleotides: 11. The CDR3 length is 16 residues. This sequence originates from a female donor with multiple sclerosis, enrolled in a pregnancy study. The sequenced sample was peripheral blood, obtained after pregnancy. The V gene is TRBV19, the J gene TRBJ1-2; 9 positions match TRBD1. CDR3 residues: CASSMGMGTGQDGYTF. In nucleotides, the CDR3 is TGTGCCAGTAGTATGGGCATGGGGACAGGGCAGGATGGCTACACCTTC.